Each of the 11 T cell receptor beta chains below was sequenced from the same sample in a study of blood T cell repertoires in COVID-19. Data came from immunoSEQ multiplex PCR; TCRdb stores just in-frame clones and leaves some out. The sample has over 200,000 clones; around 80% are singletons. The sample was PBMCs or T cells enriched from blood (not recorded which). The receptors come from a man aged 40-55 years who had recovered from COVID-19.

V usage is TRBV18 and J usage is TRBJ2-3; D is undetermined. This CDR3 spans 13 amino acids. V was clipped by 0 bases and J by 6 bases, with 7 bases between them. From germline, CDR1 is KGHSH and CDR2 LQKENI. CDR3 nucleotide sequence: TGTGCCAGCTCACCACCATTCATCGATACGCAGTATTTT. This sequence encodes CASSPPFIDTQYF.

The rearrangement uses TRBV19 and TRBJ1-1; D unclear. The CDR3 runs to 14 residues. V lost 6 bases and J 11 bases, leaving 22 bases between the germline ends. The germline CDR1 and CDR2 sequences are LNHDA and SQIVND (reference sequence). The CDR3 nucleotides are TGTGCCAGTAGCTCCGCGGGCGGAGTTACTGGTGCTTTCTTT. Translated, it gives CASSSAGGVTGAFF. The entire variable domain, with the rest obtained from reference TRBV19 and TRBJ1-1, is as follows: DGGITQSPKYLFRKEGQNVTLSCEQNLNHDAMYWYRQDPGQGLRLIYYSQIVNDFQKGDIAEGYSVSREKKESFPLTVTSAQKNPTAFYLCASSSAGGVTGAFFGQGTRLTVV.

The chain is built from TRBV3-1 (or the pseudogene TRBV3-2) and TRBJ1-2; 11 bases map to TRBD1. With V trimmed by 4 bases and J by 3 bases, 4 bases remained unmatched. This CDR3 comprises 15 residues. The germline gives CDR1 LGHDT, CDR2 YNNKEL (reference sequence). The CDR3 bases are TGTGCCAGCAGCCCATGGACAGGGGGCGACTATGGCTACACCTTC. Its protein is CASSPWTGGDYGYTF.

This rearrangement joins TRBV6-5 to TRBJ1-1; possibly TRBD1 for D (5 bases). Trimming removed 6 bases at V and 8 bases at J, with 10 bases between. The CDR3 sequence is 11 residues long. The germline CDR1 and CDR2 sequences are MNHEY and SVGAGI. CDR3: CASRGEGEAFF. DNA for the CDR3: TGTGCCAGCAGGGGGGAGGGGGAAGCTTTCTTT.

The CDR3 reads CASSQDATGAPGTGELFF. The DNA for the CDR3 is TGCGCCAGCAGCCAAGATGCGACAGGGGCCCCTGGGACCGGGGAGCTGTTTTTT. The V and J genes are TRBV4-3 and TRBJ2-2; TRBD1 matches 8 bases. Per the germline V gene, CDR1 is LGHNA and CDR2 is YSLEER. The CDR3 is made up of 18 amino acids. J was trimmed by 5 bases and V by 0 bases; bases with no gene match: 11.

This sequence joins TRBV7-2 and TRBJ2-7; 10 bases align to TRBD2. The CDR3 sequence is 15 residues long. CDR1 SGHTA and CDR2 FQGNSA come from the germline V gene. V lost 5 bases to trimming and J lost 2 bases; unmatched junction nucleotides: 6. The CDR3 DNA reads TGTGCCAGCAGCCTAGGGACTAGCGCTCCCTACGAGCAGTACTTC. It codes for CASSLGTSAPYEQYF.

The chain employs TRBV5-1 and TRBJ1-4, with TRBD1 matching 7 bases. The V gene's germline CDR1 is SGHRS and CDR2 YFSETQ. The CDR3 covers 14 residues. J lost 5 bases, V lost 4 bases, and 5 bases had no gene match. In DNA form, the CDR3 reads TGCGCCAGCAGCAAAGGGACAGCAAATGAAAAACTGTTTTTT. It yields the protein CASSKGTANEKLFF.

The chain recombines TRBV6-5 with TRBJ2-7, with TRBD2 identical over 7 bases. J lost 2 bases, V lost 6 bases, and 10 bases had no gene match. The germline V gene encodes CDR1 MNHEY and CDR2 SVGAGI. The CDR3 is 15 amino acids. The CDR3 protein is CASRPGGSGPYEQYF. The CDR3 DNA sequence: TGTGCCAGCAGGCCCGGGGGGAGCGGGCCCTACGAGCAGTACTTC.

This clone showed up many times. The rearrangement uses TRBV7-9 and TRBJ1-1; D not resolved. Germline lookup yields CDR1 SEHNR and CDR2 FQNEAQ (reference sequence). This CDR3 comprises 13 residues. The germline V and J ends were trimmed by 5 bases and 0 bases, with 7 bases remaining between them. The CDR3 DNA sequence: TGTGCCAGCAGCCAGGAGGTGAACACTGAAGCTTTCTTT. It translates to CASSQEVNTEAFF.

The count of this clone is one. J is TRBJ2-6 and V is TRBV28; D ambiguous. The CDR3 is 17 amino acids. CDR1 and CDR2 (germline): MDHEN, SYDVKM. V was trimmed by 2 bases and J by 3 bases, leaving 14 bases between them. CDR3 nucleotides: TGTGCCAGCAGTTTAGGAAGGCGCTCGGGTGGGGCCAACGTCCTGACTTTC. It is translated as CASSLGRRSGGANVLTF.

The gene calls are TRBV5-1 and TRBJ2-2; D remains ambiguous. V lost 4 bases to trimming and J lost 3 bases, with 13 bases between them. This CDR3 is 15 amino acids long. The germline V gene encodes CDR1 SGHRS and CDR2 YFSETQ. The CDR3, as DNA: TGCGCCAGCAGCCTAGAGAACACTGACACCGGGGAGCTGTTTTTT. It yields the protein CASSLENTDTGELFF.